The 20 T cell receptor beta chains in this list originate from one sample, sequenced in a study of T cells after yellow fever vaccination. One entry per CDR3 protein results from TCRdb running MiXCR on the 5' RACE reads. The repertoire has 170,000 or so distinct CDR3 sequences, 5.5% to 8% of them found once; the top ten carry roughly 3%. The sequencing here drew on CD4+ T cells sorted from PBMCs, taken on the day of the first yellow fever vaccination. The receptors here all came from a man aged 18 to 30 who received the YFV17D yellow fever vaccine.

About this clonotype itself: This sequence may be a read error, since a much larger clone differs from it by one base. The rearrangement links TRBV3-1 to TRBJ2-2; 9 bases line up with TRBD1. V trimming: 4 bases; J trimming: 4 bases; junction bases outside the gene matches: 1. CDR1 is LGHDT and CDR2 is YNNKEL in the germline V gene (reference sequence). The CDR3 spans 14 residues. Here the CDR3 DNA reads TGTGCCAGCAGCCGGACAGGGGTCACCGGGGAGCTGTTTTTT. This gives the protein CASSRTGVTGELFF. Supplemented by reference TRBV3-1 and TRBJ2-2, the full variable domain reads DTAVSQTPKYLVTQMGNDKSIKCEQNLGHDTMYWYKQDSKKFLKIMFSYNNKELIINETVPNRFSPKSPDKAHLNLHINSLELGDSAVYFCASSRTGVTGELFFGEGSRLTVL.

This clonotype was counted only a few times. The chain links TRBV10-3 to TRBJ1-3, with no clear D. The germline gives CDR1 ENHRY, CDR2 SYGVKD. V was trimmed by 6 bases and J by 4 bases, leaving 13 bases between them. This CDR3 contains 14 residues. The DNA for the CDR3 is TGTGCCATCAGCCCAGACATCGGGGGAAACACCATATATTTT. As protein: CAISPDIGGNTIYF.

This clonotype was counted ten times or more. The chain links TRBV15 to TRBJ2-7; D uncertain. The V end lost 0 bases, the J end lost 0 bases, and 12 bases lay between the germline ends. The CDR3 loop spans 16 amino acids. Germline V gene sequence: CDR1 LNHNV, CDR2 YYDKDF (reference sequence). Here the CDR3 reads CATSREPGLNSYEQYV. The CDR3 DNA reads TGTGCCACCAGCAGAGAACCGGGTCTAAACTCCTACGAGCAGTACGTC.

Many counts were recorded for this clonotype. The V call is TRBV24-1, the J call TRBJ1-5; perhaps TRBD1 as D (5 bases). Germline CDR1 reads KGHDR; CDR2 reads SFDVKD. The length of the CDR3 is 14 residues. Trimming removed 5 bases from V and 4 bases from J, with 11 bases in between. The CDR3 here is CATSGQGQNQPQHF. CDR3 nucleotide sequence: TGTGCCACCAGTGGGCAGGGCCAAAATCAGCCCCAGCATTTT.

This clonotype was seen at least ten times. The chain has TRBV5-1 and TRBJ2-7; a possible D gene is TRBD1 (5 bases). The CDR3 runs 15 residues. V gave up 0 bases and J gave up 2 bases, with 12 bases separating them. Germline V gene lookup returns CDR1 SGHRS and CDR2 YFSETQ. The CDR3: CASSLVGAPTYEQYF. The CDR3, as DNA: TGCGCCAGCAGCTTGGTAGGGGCCCCTACCTACGAGCAGTACTTC.

This clonotype was seen more than once but under ten times. The chain joins TRBV29-1 to TRBJ2-5, with 13 bases that match TRBD2. The CDR3 runs 17 residues. Germline CDR1 is SQVTM and CDR2 is ANQGSEA. Trimming at V came to 6 bases and at J to 1 base, leaving 11 bases not matched to a gene. The CDR3 DNA reads as TGCAGCGTGCAGAGACTAGCGGGGGGCGTCCTCCAAGAGACCCAGTACTTC. It encodes CSVQRLAGGVLQETQYF.

V and J are TRBV9 and TRBJ1-4; 9 bases are a match to TRBD1. Germline-derived CDR1 and CDR2 are SGDLS and YYNGEE. The ends lost 1 base at V and 8 bases at J; junction bases unmatched: 3. The CDR3 runs 14 residues. As DNA, the CDR3 is TGTGCCAGCAGCGTAAGGGACAGGGAGGAAAAACTGTTTTTT. As protein: CASSVRDREEKLFF.

This clonotype appeared many times. The chain carries TRBV12-3 or TRBV12-4 and TRBJ2-1; the match to TRBD2 covers 9 bases. This CDR3 spans 17 amino acids. J was trimmed by 4 bases and V by 5 bases; bases with no gene match: 12. The CDR3 DNA reads as TGTGCCAGCAGTCGTCTAGCGGGGTGGTTTGATTACAATGAGCAGTTCTTC. Translated: CASSRLAGWFDYNEQFF.

The rearrangement links TRBV5-4 to TRBJ2-3; no firm D call. V was cut by 7 bases and J by 7 bases, with 16 bases left in between. The CDR3 is 13 residues long. Germline CDR1 and CDR2: SGHNT and YYREEE (reference sequence). The CDR3 loop is CASGRRSGNTQYF. The CDR3, as DNA: TGTGCCAGCGGCCGACGTTCTGGCAATACGCAGTATTTT. The full variable domain, completed using reference TRBV5-4 and TRBJ2-3, is ETGVTQSPTHLIKTRGQQVTLRCSSQSGHNTVSWYQQALGQGPQFIFQYYREEENGRGNFPPRFSGLQFPNYSSELNVNALELDDSALYLCASGRRSGNTQYFGPGTRLTVL.

V is TRBV5-1 and J is TRBJ1-1; TRBD1 matches 8 bases. Trimming took 4 bases from V and 3 from J; bases not matched to a gene: 8. Germline values: CDR1 SGHRS, CDR2 YFSETQ. The CDR3 extends over 15 amino acids. In DNA, the CDR3 is TGCGCCAGCAGCCCCCGGACAGGGCTGGACACTGAAGCTTTCTTT. Its protein is CASSPRTGLDTEAFF.

The J gene is TRBJ2-1, the V gene TRBV7-9, with a tentative D call TRBD1 (5 bases). V was shortened by 2 bases and J by 0 bases, with 11 bases between the two germline ends. CDR3 length: 16 residues. Germline V gene data show CDR1 as SEHNR and CDR2 as FQNEAQ (reference sequence). The CDR3 DNA sequence: TGTGCCAGCAGCTTATATTGGACACACTCCTACAATGAGCAGTTCTTC. Its translation is CASSLYWTHSYNEQFF.

The CDR3 DNA follows: TGTGCCAGCAGCCTCCAAACAGGGGGACGCACAGATACGCAGTATTTT. Residues: CASSLQTGGRTDTQYF. The rearrangement links TRBV4-2 to TRBJ2-3; 8 bases agree with TRBD1. V shed 4 bases, J shed 1 base, and the junction held 7 bases outside the gene matches. The CDR3 is made up of 16 amino acids. CDR1 is LGHNA, CDR2 YNFKEQ, per germline.

This clonotype was seen at least ten times. This chain connects TRBV12-3 or TRBV12-4 to TRBJ2-1; 7 bases match TRBD2. The J segment lost 5 bases and the V segment lost 7 bases, leaving 8 bases of the junction unmatched. The CDR3 runs 14 residues. The CDR3 nucleotides read TGTGCCAGCATCGCCGGGACTACCAACAATGAGCAGTTCTTC. This encodes CASIAGTTNNEQFF.

This rearrangement joins TRBV10-3 to TRBJ1-5; 8 bases are a match to TRBD1. This CDR3 comprises 16 residues. The trim removed 3 bases at V and 2 bases at J, leaving 6 bases unmatched. Germline loops: CDR1 ENHRY, CDR2 SYGVKD. CDR3 in DNA: TGTGCCATCAGTGAAGTGGGGGGACAGGGCAATCAGCCCCAGCATTTT. Amino acids: CAISEVGGQGNQPQHF.

The V gene is TRBV20-1, the J gene TRBJ2-7, with D perhaps given as TRBD1 or TRBD2 (5 bases each). The germline V gene encodes CDR1 DFQATT and CDR2 SNEGSKA (reference sequence). Trimming removed 3 bases from V and 7 bases from J, with 10 bases in between. The CDR3 consists of 11 residues. This CDR3 reads CSASEGREQYF. The CDR3 DNA is TGCAGTGCTAGCGAGGGGAGAGAGCAGTACTTC.

The genes are TRBV5-1 and TRBJ2-1, with 11 bases aligning to TRBD2. Germline CDR1 and CDR2: SGHRS and YFSETQ. CDR3 length: 16 residues. The junction had 11 bases not matched to a gene; V was cut back by 5 bases and J by 7 bases. CDR3 residues: CASSPPGTSGSNEQFF. As DNA, the CDR3 is TGCGCCAGCAGTCCCCCCGGGACTAGCGGATCTAATGAGCAGTTCTTC.

This clonotype was observed at least ten times. This chain uses TRBV9 with TRBJ2-3; D ambiguous. The CDR3 spans 14 residues. Germline CDR1 and CDR2: SGDLS and YYNGEE. The V end was cut by 4 bases, the J end by 2 bases, with 11 bases between. CDR3 loop: CASSSTAHTDTQYF. DNA for the CDR3: TGTGCCAGCAGCTCTACAGCACACACAGATACGCAGTATTTT.

This clonotype was picked up many times. V gene TRBV20-1 combines with J gene TRBJ2-5; D remains unclear. CDR1 is DFQATT and CDR2 is SNEGSKA in the germline V gene (reference sequence). The CDR3 is 13 residues long. Trimming cost V 1 base and J 5 bases, with 11 bases left between them. CDR3 nucleotide sequence: TGCAGTGCTAGAGTTCGAGGCCCGGAGACCCAGTACTTC. It specifies CSARVRGPETQYF.

The CDR3 DNA reads TGCGCCAGCAGCCACGATACCGGACAGGGCCGAACGAGCTCTGGAAACACCATATATTTT. Translating it yields CASSHDTGQGRTSSGNTIYF. The chain uses TRBV4-3 and TRBJ1-3, with TRBD1 matching 8 bases. Germline V gene lookup returns CDR1 LGHNA and CDR2 YSLEER. CDR3 length: 20 amino acids. The junction had 16 bases not matched to a gene; V was cut back by 3 bases and J by 0 bases.

This clonotype was seen a handful of times. This chain links TRBV5-6 with TRBJ1-1; 8 nucleotides line up with TRBD1. The CDR3 covers 16 residues. V lost 1 base and J lost 0; bases outside the gene matches: 5. The germline gives CDR1 SGHDT, CDR2 YYEEEE. In DNA, the CDR3 is TGTGCCAGCAGCTTGAGTTCAGGGGGCGTGAACACTGAAGCTTTCTTT. Translating gives CASSLSSGGVNTEAFF.